The following is a TCR beta chain sequence with its context. The antigen is undetermined. This sample was taken from a study of shared clonotypes between healthy human individuals. Findings and limits, study-wide: Several donors held 5% to 5.5% of naive CD4 clonotypes in common. A limitation of the genetic and exposure-history diversity represented arose from few donors.

This CDR3 is built from 18 residues. V lost 5 bases, J lost 5 bases, and 25 bases lay in between. Germline lookup yields CDR1 SGHTA and CDR2 FQGNSA. Produced via immunoSEQ multiplex PCR; TCRdb's table is partial and in-frame only. Of around 2.5 million clones in the sample, approximately 93% were seen once. This TCR was sampled from a man younger than 35 in good health. Some clones in this sample may be carry-over from other donors' samples. The chain couples TRBV7-2 to TRBJ2-4; D possibly corresponds to TRBD1 (6 bases). Sequencing input: naive CD4+ T cells from PBMCs. The subset denotes: CD45RA+ positively selected. As DNA, the CDR3 is TGTGCCAGCAGCCCGGGCCCTGCCTGGGGGCCTTCGGAAAACATTCAGTACTTC. Translating it yields CASSPGPAWGPSENIQYF.